This is a list of T cell receptor beta chains from one sample in a study of T cell repertoires and HLA-DP antigens. TCRdb's copy holds only in-frame clones and misses some; the assay was immunoSEQ multiplex PCR. Of approximately 2,000 clones listed, 70% to 80% were seen once; the top ten hold 45%. Sequencing used CD137- CD4+ T cells from cultured PBMCs. These receptors all come from a man aged 50-59 years in good health and CMV-seronegative. CDR3s include the opening cysteine and the closing phenylalanine or tryptophan. The D gene is left open where the match is weak. Where a row states a size, it is once, few, many or the class of an expanded clone; other rows omit it.

D	J	V	size	CDR3	DNA
-	TRBJ2-3	TRBV6-4	-	CASSERPGTDTQYF	TGTGCCAGCAGTGAACGTCCCGGCACAGATACGCAGTATTTT
-	TRBJ1-6	TRBV30	-	CAWRTGLRFSVSPLHF	TGTGCCTGGAGGACAGGACTCCGGTTCTCGGTCTCACCCCTCCACTTT
-	TRBJ2-3	TRBV5-1	-	CASSFSVGVLADTQYF	TGCGCCAGCAGCTTTTCGGTTGGGGTATTGGCAGATACGCAGTATTTT
-	TRBJ2-6	TRBV5-8	-	CASSPGSGANVLTF	TGTGCCAGCAGCCCAGGGTCTGGGGCCAACGTCCTGACTTTC
-	TRBJ2-7	TRBV7-8	-	CASSLRLRGYEQYF	TGTGCCAGCAGCTTACGGTTGCGAGGATACGAGCAGTACTTC
-	TRBJ1-1	TRBV6-4	-	CASRDLAGEAFF	TGTGCCAGCAGGGATCTGGCAGGTGAAGCTTTCTTT
TRBD2	TRBJ2-3	TRBV6-4	-	CASSETSGRGTDTQYF	TGTGCCAGCAGTGAGACTAGCGGGAGGGGCACAGATACGCAGTATTTT
-	TRBJ2-5	TRBV7-8	-	CASTERRGQETQYF	TGTGCCAGCACCGAGAGACGGGGGCAAGAGACCCAGTACTTC
TRBD1	TRBJ2-5	TRBV11-2	-	CASSHPDRGAGLQETQYF	TGTGCCAGCAGCCATCCGGACAGGGGTGCCGGCTTACAAGAGACCCAGTACTTC
-	TRBJ1-1	TRBV5-4	-	CASSRGIGLNTEAFF	TGTGCCAGCAGCCGGGGGATAGGTTTGAACACTGAAGCTTTCTTT
-	TRBJ2-1	TRBV7-3	-	CASSLRGANEQFF	TGTGCCAGCAGCTTACGGGGGGCAAATGAGCAGTTCTTC
-	TRBJ1-2	TRBV13	-	CASSSSRAAYGYTF	TGTGCCAGCAGCTCCTCCCGAGCGGCCTATGGCTACACCTTC
TRBD1	TRBJ1-5	TRBV19	-	CASTRGQDSNQPQHF	TGTGCCAGTACCCGGGGACAGGATAGCAATCAGCCCCAGCATTTT
TRBD1	TRBJ1-2	TRBV7-2	-	CASSLDPLRQGAMGYTF	TGTGCCAGCAGCTTAGATCCCCTCCGACAGGGGGCTATGGGCTACACCTTC
-	TRBJ1-1	TRBV6-5	-	CASRYQGTNTEAFF	TGTGCCAGCAGGTACCAGGGCACGAACACTGAAGCTTTCTTT
TRBD1	TRBJ2-5	TRBV30	-	CAWRRQGAWETQYF	TGTGCCTGGAGACGACAGGGGGCGTGGGAGACCCAGTACTTC
TRBD2	TRBJ2-5	TRBV14	-	CASSPPGLLVGTQYF	TGTGCCAGCAGCCCCCCGGGACTACTAGTAGGGACCCAGTACTTC
-	TRBJ1-4	TRBV6-4	medium-sized	CASSEPAYRDGFNEKLFF	TGTGCCAGCAGTGAGCCGGCATACCGGGACGGTTTTAATGAAAAACTGTTTTTT
-	TRBJ1-5	TRBV18	-	CASSPRYSNQPQHF	TGTGCCAGCTCACCCCGTTATAGCAATCAGCCCCAGCATTTT
-	TRBJ1-1	TRBV18	-	CASSPRDWTEAFF	TGTGCCAGCTCACCTCGTGATTGGACTGAAGCTTTCTTT
TRBD1	TRBJ2-3	TRBV6-6	-	CASSQDRGFSDTQYF	TGTGCCAGCAGTCAGGACAGGGGATTTTCAGATACGCAGTATTTT
-	TRBJ2-5	TRBV5-1	once	CASSGPSYQETQYF	TGCGCCAGCTCCGGACCATCGTACCAAGAGACCCAGTACTTC
TRBD1	TRBJ1-3	TRBV7-2	-	CASSLDRAAGNTIYF	TGTGCCAGCAGCCTGGACAGGGCCGCTGGAAACACCATATATTTT
TRBD1	TRBJ2-5	TRBV5-1	few	CASSLGRDRGYETQYF	TGCGCCAGCAGCTTGGGCCGGGACAGGGGGTACGAGACCCAGTACTTC
-	TRBJ2-3	TRBV5-4	once	CASSFRLVDDTQYF	TGTGCCAGCAGCTTTAGACTGGTCGATGATACGCAGTATTTT
-	TRBJ2-7	TRBV27	few	CASSLGQSEQYF	TGTGCCAGCAGTTTGGGCCAGAGCGAGCAGTACTTC